This record looks at one TCR beta chain sequence and its context. Antigen: not known. Repertoires were generated with immunoSEQ multiplex PCR, while TCRdb's copy carries only in-frame clones and drops some. The sample includes 100,000 to 150,000 clones, approximately 89% of them seen just once. The data are from a study of T cell responses to AZD1222 COVID-19 vaccine. Study overall: Pooling covered second doses at about 4 or about 12 weeks. Study-level results: After two AZD1222 doses, spike-specific TCR breadth and depth rose versus day 0. Donor demographics were predominantly white British with a female majority; clonal diversity may be underestimated. Regions 160-218 and 743-854 held dominance among vaccine-associated CD4 TCRs, which spanned spike.

J gave up 8 bases and V 0 bases, and 9 bases lay outside the gene matches. Per the germline V gene, CDR1 is MNHEY and CDR2 is SVGAGI. The CDR3 is 15 amino acids. The receptor's source is an adult in good health. This chain links TRBV6-5 with TRBJ1-2, with 7 bases identical to TRBD1. The source material was peripheral blood, sampled on day 0 of AZD1222 vaccination. The CDR3 coding sequence is TGTGCCAGCAGTTACTCGACAGGGAGTGTCGGGGGCTACACCTTC. Protein: CASSYSTGSVGGYTF.